Below, one T cell receptor (beta chain) is given with its context. The germline V gene has CDR1 MNHNY and CDR2 SVGAGI (reference sequence). V was pared by 2 bases and J by 0 bases, with 5 bases between. CDR3 size: 15 residues. The assay was immunoSEQ multiplex PCR, and TCRdb's table has in-frame clones only and misses some. The profile shows 40,000 to 55,000 clones, roughly 84% of them singletons. This record belongs to a study of blood T cell repertoires in COVID-19. In the study overall: T cells, B-cell-depleted T cells, or PBMCs provided the cDNA or gDNA that served as material.

The sequenced sample consisted of peripheral blood. The chain is built from TRBV6-6 and TRBJ1-6, with a possible D match to TRBD1 (5 bases). The source of this sequence is a man aged 45-60 years with active COVID-19. The CDR3 nucleotides read TGTGCCAGCAGTTACGGGGCCTCCTATAATTCACCCCTCCACTTT. It specifies CASSYGASYNSPLHF.